This TCR beta chain was sequenced in a study of cytomegalovirus exposure and HLA in healthy donors. Across the study: A subsequent analysis reported that the roughly 130 validation repertoires were produced on the same platform that had also been used for the 600 to 700 first-cohort repertoires.

Comments on this clone: The antigen is undetermined.

V gave up 0 bases and J gave up 2 bases, with 7 bases separating them. Germline values: CDR1 SGHVS, CDR2 FNYEAQ. This CDR3 spans 14 amino acids. Study-level findings and limits: CMV antigen specificity of a few CMV-associated chains was confirmed in vitro. Clusters of TCRs from the first cohort tended to co-occur in the roughly 120 validation repertoires (as a later analysis found). The classifier reportedly diagnosed cytomegalovirus status with high sensitivity and specificity.

This table comes from immunoSEQ multiplex PCR, and its TCRdb copy is limited to in-frame clones, with some not included. The sample includes roughly 150,000 clones, approximately 91% of them seen just once. The clonotype originates from a man aged 18 to 30 in good health and CMV-seronegative. Material: PBMCs. The chain combines TRBV7-6 with TRBJ1-2; no clear D. Here the CDR3 DNA reads TGTGCCAGCAGCTTAGCGGCGGGGAACTATGGCTACACCTTC. As protein: CASSLAAGNYGYTF.